The 30 T cell receptor beta chains below all came from one sample that was sequenced in a study of blood T cell repertoires in COVID-19. This table comes from immunoSEQ multiplex PCR, and its TCRdb copy is limited to in-frame clones, with some not included. The repertoire consists of over 200,000 clones, with 80% to 95% occurring once and the leading ten covering 0.75% to 1%. What was sequenced was peripheral blood. The receptors originated from a man in his 60s with COVID-19, enrolled during active disease.

This chain uses TRBV7-9 with TRBJ1-4; 9 bases agree with TRBD1. V shed 5 bases and J 7 bases; nucleotides not matched to a gene: 5. This CDR3 has 14 amino acids. Germline V lookup: CDR1 SEHNR, CDR2 FQNEAQ (reference sequence). CDR3 residues: CASSTRQGGEKLFF. In nucleotides, the CDR3 is TGTGCCAGCAGCACGCGACAGGGGGGTGAAAAACTGTTTTTT.

V is TRBV7-2 and J is TRBJ1-1, with a tentative D call TRBD1 (5 bases). CDR1 SGHTA and CDR2 FQGNSA come from the germline V gene. V lost 5 bases to trimming and J lost 0 bases, with 13 bases between them. The CDR3 has 15 residues. The CDR3 sequence: CASSGEGLMNTEAFF. The CDR3, as DNA: TGTGCCAGCAGCGGTGAGGGACTGATGAACACTGAAGCTTTCTTT. The whole variable domain, filled in from reference TRBV7-2 and TRBJ1-1, reads GAGVSQSPSNKVTEKGKDVELRCDPISGHTALYWYRQSLGQGLEFLIYFQGNSAPDKSGLPSDRFSAERTGGSVSTLTIQRTQQEDSAVYLCASSGEGLMNTEAFFGQGTRLTVV.

This clone turned up a few times. V gene TRBV3-1 (or the pseudogene TRBV3-2) combines with J gene TRBJ2-3, with 8 bases aligning to TRBD1. This CDR3 is 15 amino acids long. Per germline, CDR1 LGHDT and CDR2 YNNKEL (reference sequence). V shed 4 bases and J 1 base; nucleotides not matched to a gene: 4. CDR3 sequence (DNA): TGTGCCAGCAGCCGCTCAGGGGGCGGCACAGATACGCAGTATTTT. Translation: CASSRSGGGTDTQYF.

This chain links TRBV6-5 with TRBJ1-4; the match to TRBD1 covers 7 bases. This CDR3 region has 15 residues. The germline V gene has CDR1 MNHEY and CDR2 SVGAGI. V dropped 0 bases and J dropped 8; count of bases not matched to a gene: 6. CDR3 loop: CASSYSRTGGEKLFF. CDR3 DNA: TGTGCCAGCAGTTACTCGAGGACAGGAGGGGAAAAACTGTTTTTT.

The chain recombines TRBV10-2 with TRBJ1-1, with 7 bases fitting TRBD1. V lost 2 bases to trimming and J lost 1 base; unmatched junction nucleotides: 1. Germline V CDR1 and CDR2: WSHSY, SAAADI. The CDR3 is 14 residues long. As DNA, the CDR3 is TGCGCCAGCAGTGAGGGGACAGCGAACACTGAAGCTTTCTTT. Its translation: CASSEGTANTEAFF.

The V and J genes are TRBV18 and TRBJ1-1; 8 nucleotides line up with TRBD1. Germline V gives CDR1 KGHSH, CDR2 LQKENI. The CDR3 covers 15 residues. J lost 4 bases, V lost 3 bases, and 7 bases had no gene match. The CDR3 spells CASSPQGAWVTEAFF. The CDR3 nucleotides are TGTGCCAGCTCACCCCAGGGGGCTTGGGTCACTGAAGCTTTCTTT.

V usage is TRBV5-5 and J usage is TRBJ2-7; a possible D gene is TRBD1 (6 bases). V lost 0 bases and J lost 0, with 13 bases in between. The CDR3 consists of 16 residues. Germline CDR1 is SGHKS and CDR2 is YYEKEE (reference sequence). The CDR3 DNA follows: TGTGCCAGCAGCTTGGAAGGACAGTTCAGCTCCTACGAGCAGTACTTC. It encodes CASSLEGQFSSYEQYF.

V is TRBV12-3 or TRBV12-4 and J is TRBJ1-5; TRBD1 might be the D (6 bases). Trimming left V 5 bases short and J 6 bases short, with 8 bases between. The CDR3 loop spans 12 amino acids. The chain's CDR3 is CASSQGFQPQHF. DNA for the CDR3: TGTGCCAGCAGTCAGGGGTTTCAGCCCCAGCATTTT.

Here the CDR3 DNA reads TGTGCCAGCAGTTCCCCGGGGGGCGTTGGTAATGAGCAGTTCTTC. This sequence encodes CASSSPGGVGNEQFF. The chain uses TRBV28 and TRBJ2-1; possibly TRBD2 for D (7 bases). The CDR3 is 15 amino acids. V was pared by 4 bases and J by 7 bases, with 17 bases between. Germline CDR1 and CDR2: MDHEN and SYDVKM.

The genes are TRBV5-1 and TRBJ2-2, with a weak D call TRBD1 (6 bases). V shed 3 bases and J shed 2 bases, with 14 bases lying between them. CDR3 length: 16 amino acids. CDR1 is SGHRS and CDR2 is YFSETQ in the germline V gene. The CDR3 region is CASSSRTGKNTGELFF. The CDR3, as DNA: TGCGCCAGCAGCTCCCGAACAGGGAAAAACACCGGGGAGCTGTTTTTT.

The gene calls are TRBV4-3 and TRBJ2-2; 13 bases are shared with TRBD2. J lost 4 bases, V lost 4 bases, and 9 bases had no gene match. Germline loops: CDR1 LGHNA, CDR2 YSLEER. The CDR3 contains 18 residues. CDR3: CASSRGTSGTRATGELFF. DNA for the CDR3: TGCGCCAGCAGCCGGGGGACTAGCGGGACTAGAGCCACCGGGGAGCTGTTTTTT.

V and J are TRBV10-2 and TRBJ2-5; 8 positions match TRBD2. This CDR3 is 14 amino acids long. The germline CDR1 and CDR2 sequences are WSHSY and SAAADI. V shed 4 bases, J shed 5 bases, and the junction held 6 bases outside the gene matches. The CDR3 sequence is CASSAGGRAETQYF. DNA for the CDR3: TGCGCCAGCAGTGCGGGGGGGCGGGCGGAGACCCAGTACTTC.

The chain uses TRBV7-3 and TRBJ1-4; 8 bases line up with TRBD1. Unmatched junction bases numbered 9, after V lost 2 bases and J lost 7 bases. Germline loops: CDR1 SGHTA, CDR2 FQGTGA. The CDR3 spans 16 residues. The CDR3 reads CASSLFEQGVGEKLFF. The CDR3 bases are TGTGCCAGCAGCTTATTTGAACAGGGGGTCGGTGAAAAACTGTTTTTT.

J is TRBJ2-3 and V is TRBV11-3; 11 bases are a match to TRBD2. V lost 1 base and J lost 1; bases outside the gene matches: 4. The CDR3 totals 17 residues. Germline values: CDR1 SGHNT, CDR2 YENEEA. The DNA for the CDR3 is TGTGCCAGCAGCTTAGGGGGGGGACTAGCGGGCACAGATACGCAGTATTTT. This gives the protein CASSLGGGLAGTDTQYF.

V is TRBV4-2 and J is TRBJ2-1; TRBD2 aligns across 8 bases. The CDR3 extends over 16 amino acids. The ends lost 3 bases at V and 0 bases at J; junction bases unmatched: 4. Germline CDR1 reads LGHNA; CDR2 reads YNFKEQ. The CDR3 here is CASSHIAGSSYNEQFF. Here the CDR3 DNA reads TGTGCCAGCAGCCACATAGCGGGAAGCTCCTACAATGAGCAGTTCTTC.

The chain is built from TRBV2 and TRBJ1-5; D gene unclear. This CDR3 has 13 residues. From germline, CDR1 is SNHLY and CDR2 FYNNEI. The V end lost 4 bases, the J end lost 8 bases, and 12 bases lay between the germline ends. CDR3 in amino acids: CASSGTGLKPQHF. The DNA of the CDR3 is TGTGCCAGCAGTGGCACGGGTCTGAAGCCCCAGCATTTT.

The chain is built from TRBV28 and TRBJ2-7; D not resolved. Germline V gives CDR1 MDHEN, CDR2 SYDVKM. The germline V and J ends were trimmed by 7 bases and 1 base, with 17 bases remaining between them. CDR3 length equals 15 residues. The CDR3 DNA follows: TGTGCCAGCATTTCGAGGCAGACGCTATCCTACGAGCAGTACTTC. Its translation is CASISRQTLSYEQYF.

The J gene is TRBJ2-7, the V gene TRBV27; no firm D call. Germline CDR1 reads MNHEY; CDR2 reads SMNVEV (reference sequence). The CDR3 sequence is 13 residues long. Trimming took 3 bases from V and 6 from J, leaving 12 bases between them. The CDR3 bases are TGTGCCAGCAGTTTGCCCGGGTTTGGCGAGCAGTACTTC. Translating gives CASSLPGFGEQYF.

CDR3 residues: CASRTGRGDEKLFF. The CDR3 coding sequence is TGTGCCAGCAGAACAGGGAGGGGGGATGAAAAACTGTTTTTT. The chain carries TRBV2 and TRBJ1-4; TRBD1 might be the D (6 bases). There are 14 residues in the CDR3. CDR1 is SNHLY, CDR2 FYNNEI, per germline. Trimming removed 6 bases at V and 6 bases at J, with 14 bases between.

The chain has TRBV19 and TRBJ1-6; TRBD1 aligns across 7 bases. CDR3 length: 16 amino acids. J gave up 0 bases and V 7 bases, and 6 bases lay outside the gene matches. Germline CDR1 LNHDA, CDR2 SQIVND (reference sequence). CDR3 nucleotides: TGTGCCAGTACTCAAGGGGGCGTCTCCTATAATTCACCCCTCCACTTT. Translating gives CASTQGGVSYNSPLHF.

The V and J genes are TRBV3-1 (or the pseudogene TRBV3-2) and TRBJ2-1; TRBD2 aligns across 13 bases. Per the germline V gene, CDR1 is LGHDT and CDR2 is YNNKEL (reference sequence). The CDR3 totals 17 residues. V shed 4 bases and J 8 bases; nucleotides not matched to a gene: 11. The CDR3 region is CASSLAGLAGTVDEQFF. The CDR3 coding sequence is TGTGCCAGCAGCCTTGCGGGACTAGCGGGAACTGTGGATGAGCAGTTCTTC.

This clone was seen just once. The V call is TRBV18, the J call TRBJ1-1; D is unclear. This CDR3 is built from 14 residues. V dropped 1 base and J dropped 7 bases, with 13 bases sitting between them. Germline V lookup: CDR1 KGHSH, CDR2 LQKENI. CDR3 DNA sequence: TGTGCCAGCTCACCACGACACGGGGAGGGTGAAGCTTTCTTT. Residues: CASSPRHGEGEAFF.

This chain joins TRBV7-2 and TRBJ1-1; D is uncertain. This CDR3 comprises 15 residues. Germline lookup yields CDR1 SGHTA and CDR2 FQGNSA. Trimming stripped 4 bases from V and 4 bases from J, with 16 bases between. Written as DNA, the CDR3 is TGTGCCAGCAGCTACTGGGAGGTGAGAGGCACTGAAGCTTTCTTT. The encoded protein is CASSYWEVRGTEAFF.

The chain recombines TRBV5-5 with TRBJ1-2; the match to TRBD1 covers 9 bases. Trimming at V came to 0 bases and at J to 5 bases, leaving 5 bases not matched to a gene. This CDR3 region has 15 residues. Germline CDR1 and CDR2: SGHKS and YYEKEE (reference sequence). This CDR3 reads CASSLGQGVDYGYTF. The CDR3 nucleotides are TGTGCCAGCAGCTTGGGACAGGGGGTTGATTATGGCTACACCTTC.

The gene calls are TRBV24-1 and TRBJ2-1, with 13 nucleotides matching TRBD2. V lost 4 bases, J lost 6 bases, and 8 bases stayed unmatched. The CDR3 has 17 residues. Germline-derived CDR1 and CDR2 are KGHDR and SFDVKD. CDR3 nucleotide sequence: TGTGCCACCAGTGACCCACTAGCGGGAGGGCCAGGCAATGAGCAGTTCTTC. As protein: CATSDPLAGGPGNEQFF.

The V gene is TRBV14, the J gene TRBJ2-1; D gene unclear. The CDR3 extends over 13 amino acids. V was pared by 5 bases and J by 4 bases, with 9 bases between. Germline V gene sequence: CDR1 SGHDN, CDR2 FVKESK. CDR3 sequence reads: CASSLRGYNEQFF. CDR3 nucleotides: TGTGCCAGCAGCTTGAGAGGTTACAATGAGCAGTTCTTC.

The gene calls are TRBV2 and TRBJ2-2; tentative D call: TRBD2 (5 bases). CDR3 length equals 15 residues. The germline V and J ends were trimmed by 4 bases and 5 bases, with 14 bases remaining between them. The germline V gene has CDR1 SNHLY and CDR2 FYNNEI. The chain's CDR3 is CASSVLSSGTGELFF. CDR3 nucleotide sequence: TGTGCCAGCAGTGTCCTTTCATCGGGAACCGGGGAGCTGTTTTTT.

The sample holds one count of this clone. V usage is TRBV18 and J usage is TRBJ2-7; tentatively, D is TRBD1 (5 bases). The CDR3 runs to 15 residues. The germline V gene has CDR1 KGHSH and CDR2 LQKENI. Trimming cost V 3 bases and J 3 bases, with 15 bases left between them. CDR3 region: CASSPSTDSFYEQYF. The DNA of the CDR3 is TGTGCCAGCTCACCGTCGACAGATTCCTTCTACGAGCAGTACTTC.

V is TRBV7-2 and J is TRBJ1-2; D remains ambiguous. This CDR3 has 12 residues. Per the germline V gene, CDR1 is SGHTA and CDR2 is FQGNSA. Trimming took 4 bases from V and 5 from J, leaving 8 bases between them. CDR3 coding DNA: TGTGCCAGCAGCTCATCTCGGTATGGCTACACCTTC. Its protein is CASSSSRYGYTF.

On this clone itself: Different DNA sequences within this sample yield the same CDR3. J is TRBJ1-5 and V is TRBV5-1, with TRBD1 matching over 10 bases. Per germline, CDR1 SGHRS and CDR2 YFSETQ. The V gene end was trimmed by 4 bases and the J gene end by 2 bases; junction bases not matched to a gene: 3. The CDR3 has 15 amino acids. CDR3 DNA sequence: TGCGCCAGCAGCGAGACAGGGGGCGGCAATCAGCCCCAGCATTTT. This translates into CASSETGGGNQPQHF.